This TCR beta chain was found in a study of T cell responses to AZD1222 COVID-19 vaccine. Notes on the study in general: The donor cohort was predominantly white British with a female majority, and clonal diversity may have been underestimated.

Of note for this clone: Its antigen is undetermined.

V dropped 5 bases and J dropped 3; count of bases not matched to a gene: 6. The V gene's germline CDR1 is SEHNR and CDR2 FQNEAQ (reference sequence). CDR3 size: 15 residues. Assay: immunoSEQ multiplex PCR; the TCRdb copy retains only in-frame clones and omits some. Counted here are some 100,000 clones, around 87% occurring once; the ten biggest clones make up approximately 10%. Specimen: peripheral blood, collected 28 days after the second AZD1222 dose. The rearrangement uses TRBV7-9 and TRBJ2-2, with 7 positions matching TRBD1. This receptor was obtained from an adult who received the AZD1222 COVID-19 vaccine. The CDR3, as DNA: TGTGCCAGCAGCCCCACACAGGGGTACACCGGGGAGCTGTTTTTT. This encodes CASSPTQGYTGELFF. Looking up the rest from reference TRBV7-9 and TRBJ2-2 gives the full variable domain: DTGVSQNPRHKITKRGQNVTFRCDPISEHNRLYWYRQTLGQGPEFLTYFQNEAQLEKSRLLSDRFSAERPKGSFSTLEIQRTEQGDSAMYLCASSPTQGYTGELFFGEGSRLTVL.